Listed below are T cell receptor beta chains from one sample, sequenced in a study of OX40 agonist ivuxolimab in advanced cancers. TCRdb's copy holds only in-frame clones and misses some; the assay was immunoSEQ multiplex PCR. The profile covers 70,000 to 75,000 clones, with more than 85% appearing a single time and 1.1% taken by the ten largest. The material was CD4+ or CD8+ T cells sorted from blood, obtained in a trial of the OX40 agonist ivuxolimab. The receptors were sampled from an adult with an advanced solid tumor such as melanoma, head and neck, liver or kidney cancer. The CDR3 runs from the conserved cysteine through the conserved F or W. The order of the fields is clone size, V gene, D gene, J gene, CDR3 length, CDR3 protein, CDR3 DNA. A D gene is named only where the DNA matches it firmly. Only part of the rows carry a size: once, few, many, or a class if the clone is expanded.

clone_size: NA
v_call: TRBV4-2
d_call: TRBD2
j_call: TRBJ2-3
cdr3_length: 15
cdr3_aa: CASSPRRGGRDTQYF
cdr3_nt: TGTGCCAGCAGCCCACGGCGGGGGGGGCGCGATACGCAGTATTTT

clone_size: NA
v_call: TRBV29-1
d_call: NA
j_call: TRBJ2-5
cdr3_length: 12
cdr3_aa: CSVSGPQETQYF
cdr3_nt: TGCAGCGTTTCCGGGCCCCAAGAGACCCAGTACTTC

clone_size: NA
v_call: TRBV30
d_call: NA
j_call: TRBJ1-4
cdr3_length: 14
cdr3_aa: CAWSSGGTGEKLFF
cdr3_nt: TGTGCCTGGAGTTCTGGGGGAACAGGTGAAAAACTGTTTTTT

clone_size: NA
v_call: TRBV4-1
d_call: TRBD1
j_call: TRBJ1-2
cdr3_length: 16
cdr3_aa: CASSHPGQGIDYGYTF
cdr3_nt: TGCGCCAGCAGCCACCCGGGACAGGGGATTGACTATGGCTACACCTTC

clone_size: NA
v_call: TRBV9
d_call: NA
j_call: TRBJ2-5
cdr3_length: 14
cdr3_aa: CASRPGGGEETQYF
cdr3_nt: TGTGCCTCCCGACCCGGGGGTGGCGAAGAGACCCAGTACTTC

clone_size: NA
v_call: TRBV28
d_call: NA
j_call: TRBJ1-2
cdr3_length: 12
cdr3_aa: CASSNRVRGYTF
cdr3_nt: TGTGCCAGCAGCAACAGGGTCCGGGGCTACACCTTC

clone_size: NA
v_call: TRBV7-9
d_call: NA
j_call: TRBJ1-1
cdr3_length: 9
cdr3_aa: CASSLEGEF
cdr3_nt: TGTGCCAGCAGCTTAGAGGGGGAATTT

clone_size: NA
v_call: TRBV7-2
d_call: TRBD2
j_call: TRBJ2-1
cdr3_length: 16
cdr3_aa: CASSPGGTSGPNEQFF
cdr3_nt: TGTGCCAGCAGCCCCGGAGGGACTAGCGGACCGAATGAGCAGTTCTTC

clone_size: NA
v_call: TRBV19
d_call: TRBD1
j_call: TRBJ1-5
cdr3_length: 18
cdr3_aa: CASTRDRPGVMGNQPQHF
cdr3_nt: TGTGCCAGCACCCGGGACAGGCCGGGAGTAATGGGCAATCAGCCCCAGCATTTT

clone_size: NA
v_call: TRBV30
d_call: NA
j_call: TRBJ1-1
cdr3_length: 10
cdr3_aa: CAWSNTEAFF
cdr3_nt: TGTGCCTGGTCGAACACTGAAGCTTTCTTT

clone_size: NA
v_call: TRBV19
d_call: TRBD2
j_call: TRBJ2-7
cdr3_length: 16
cdr3_aa: CASSTPGLAGAYEQYF
cdr3_nt: TGTGCCAGTAGTACCCCGGGACTAGCGGGGGCCTACGAGCAGTACTTC

clone_size: NA
v_call: TRBV6-6
d_call: NA
j_call: TRBJ2-3
cdr3_length: 16
cdr3_aa: CASSLLARRSTDTQYF
cdr3_nt: TGTGCCAGCAGCCTTCTAGCGCGAAGATCCACAGATACGCAGTATTTT

clone_size: NA
v_call: TRBV28
d_call: TRBD1
j_call: TRBJ1-1
cdr3_length: 11
cdr3_aa: CASGTGTEAFF
cdr3_nt: TGTGCCAGCGGGACAGGCACTGAAGCTTTCTTT

clone_size: NA
v_call: TRBV7-9
d_call: TRBD1
j_call: TRBJ2-3
cdr3_length: 19
cdr3_aa: CASSLRRQGLPGGTDTQYF
cdr3_nt: TGTGCCAGCAGCTTAAGGAGACAGGGGTTACCTGGGGGCACAGATACGCAGTATTTT

clone_size: NA
v_call: TRBV7-2
d_call: NA
j_call: TRBJ2-5
cdr3_length: 12
cdr3_aa: CASSLTRSKWYF
cdr3_nt: TGTGCCAGCAGCTTAACCAGGAGTAAATGGTACTTC

clone_size: NA
v_call: TRBV7-9
d_call: TRBD2
j_call: TRBJ2-1
cdr3_length: 14
cdr3_aa: CASSFLAGDNEQFF
cdr3_nt: TGTGCCAGCAGCTTCCTAGCGGGAGACAATGAGCAGTTCTTC

clone_size: NA
v_call: TRBV18
d_call: NA
j_call: TRBJ1-2
cdr3_length: 16
cdr3_aa: CASSPGPDRRNYGYTF
cdr3_nt: TGTGCCAGCTCACCGGGACCCGACAGGAGAAACTATGGCTACACCTTC

clone_size: NA
v_call: TRBV5-1
d_call: NA
j_call: TRBJ1-5
cdr3_length: 13
cdr3_aa: CASSLGVNQPQHF
cdr3_nt: TGCGCCAGCAGCTTGGGGGTAAATCAGCCCCAGCATTTT

clone_size: NA
v_call: TRBV7-9
d_call: NA
j_call: TRBJ2-7
cdr3_length: 15
cdr3_aa: CASSPSGTPSYEQYF
cdr3_nt: TGTGCCAGCAGCCCTTCCGGGACGCCATCCTACGAGCAGTACTTC

clone_size: NA
v_call: TRBV6-5
d_call: NA
j_call: TRBJ1-1
cdr3_length: 13
cdr3_aa: CASRQGTYTEAFF
cdr3_nt: TGTGCCAGCAGACAGGGCACTTACACTGAAGCTTTCTTT

clone_size: NA
v_call: TRBV7-8
d_call: TRBD2
j_call: TRBJ2-1
cdr3_length: 16
cdr3_aa: CASSSLAGGGWNEQFF
cdr3_nt: TGTGCCAGCAGCTCATTAGCGGGAGGGGGGTGGAATGAGCAGTTCTTC

clone_size: NA
v_call: TRBV27
d_call: TRBD1
j_call: TRBJ1-1
cdr3_length: 15
cdr3_aa: CASNFDRGRGTEAFF
cdr3_nt: TGTGCCAGCAATTTTGACAGGGGGCGAGGCACTGAAGCTTTCTTT

clone_size: NA
v_call: TRBV5-4
d_call: TRBD2
j_call: TRBJ2-1
cdr3_length: 15
cdr3_aa: CASTLTSGGPDEQFF
cdr3_nt: TGTGCCAGCACCCTGACTAGCGGTGGTCCGGATGAGCAGTTCTTC

clone_size: NA
v_call: TRBV5-1
d_call: NA
j_call: TRBJ1-5
cdr3_length: 15
cdr3_aa: CASSLAGISNQPQHF
cdr3_nt: TGCGCCAGCAGCTTGGCCGGGATTAGCAATCAACCCCAGCATTTT

clone_size: NA
v_call: TRBV11-2
d_call: NA
j_call: TRBJ2-1
cdr3_length: 14
cdr3_aa: CASSLDWGSNEQFF
cdr3_nt: TGTGCCAGCAGCTTAGACTGGGGCAGCAATGAGCAGTTCTTC

clone_size: NA
v_call: TRBV7-9
d_call: NA
j_call: TRBJ2-3
cdr3_length: 15
cdr3_aa: CASSPTLVGTDTQYF
cdr3_nt: TGTGCCAGCAGCCCGACATTGGTGGGAACAGATACGCAGTATTTT

clone_size: NA
v_call: TRBV2
d_call: NA
j_call: TRBJ1-2
cdr3_length: 12
cdr3_aa: CASRTPGYGYTF
cdr3_nt: TGTGCTTCCCGGACACCTGGGTATGGCTACACCTTC

clone_size: NA
v_call: TRBV19
d_call: TRBD1
j_call: TRBJ2-7
cdr3_length: 14
cdr3_aa: CASSARDRTYEQYF
cdr3_nt: TGTGCCAGTAGTGCCCGGGACAGGACCTACGAGCAGTACTTC

clone_size: NA
v_call: TRBV4-1
d_call: NA
j_call: TRBJ2-2
cdr3_length: 15
cdr3_aa: CASSQPWANTGELFF
cdr3_nt: TGCGCCAGCAGCCAACCTTGGGCGAACACCGGGGAGCTGTTTTTT

clone_size: NA
v_call: TRBV11-3
d_call: TRBD2
j_call: TRBJ2-1
cdr3_length: 15
cdr3_aa: CASSISGRSYNEQFF
cdr3_nt: TGTGCCAGCAGCATTAGCGGGAGAAGTTACAATGAGCAGTTCTTC

clone_size: NA
v_call: TRBV5-1
d_call: NA
j_call: TRBJ1-3
cdr3_length: 14
cdr3_aa: CASSETDGGNTIYF
cdr3_nt: TGCGCCAGCAGCGAGACAGACGGGGGAAACACCATATATTTT

clone_size: NA
v_call: TRBV19
d_call: TRBD1
j_call: TRBJ2-7
cdr3_length: 16
cdr3_aa: CASSNQLGQGFYEQYF
cdr3_nt: TGTGCCAGTAGTAACCAATTGGGACAGGGATTCTACGAGCAGTACTTC

clone_size: NA
v_call: TRBV21-1
d_call: NA
j_call: TRBJ2-2
cdr3_length: 15
cdr3_aa: CATPSVRENTGELFF
cdr3_nt: TGTGCCACTCCATCAGTTCGCGAGAACACCGGGGAGCTGTTTTTT

clone_size: NA
v_call: TRBV5-5
d_call: TRBD1
j_call: TRBJ2-5
cdr3_length: 15
cdr3_aa: CASSSPGQGQETQYF
cdr3_nt: TGTGCCAGCAGCTCCCCGGGACAGGGGCAAGAGACCCAGTACTTC

clone_size: NA
v_call: TRBV7-3
d_call: TRBD2
j_call: TRBJ2-3
cdr3_length: 15
cdr3_aa: CASSGTSGRGDTQYF
cdr3_nt: TGTGCCAGCAGCGGGACTAGCGGGAGAGGCGATACGCAGTATTTT

clone_size: NA
v_call: TRBV9
d_call: NA
j_call: TRBJ2-1
cdr3_length: 14
cdr3_aa: CASSVGLSYNEQFF
cdr3_nt: TGTGCCAGCAGCGTAGGACTCTCCTACAATGAGCAGTTCTTC

clone_size: NA
v_call: TRBV7-3
d_call: NA
j_call: TRBJ1-2
cdr3_length: 15
cdr3_aa: CASSTSRRGEDGYTF
cdr3_nt: TGTGCCAGCAGCACGTCCAGGAGGGGGGAGGATGGCTACACCTTC

clone_size: NA
v_call: TRBV19
d_call: TRBD1
j_call: TRBJ2-5
cdr3_length: 15
cdr3_aa: CASSITGTGRETQYF
cdr3_nt: TGTGCCAGTAGTATCACCGGGACAGGTCGAGAGACCCAGTACTTC

clone_size: NA
v_call: TRBV29-1
d_call: TRBD2
j_call: TRBJ2-1
cdr3_length: 17
cdr3_aa: CSVEVWRTGGENNEQFF
cdr3_nt: TGCAGCGTTGAAGTTTGGAGGACGGGAGGGGAGAACAATGAGCAGTTCTTC

clone_size: medium-sized
v_call: TRBV28
d_call: TRBD1
j_call: TRBJ2-7
cdr3_length: 12
cdr3_aa: CASVGTVGEQYF
cdr3_nt: TGTGCCAGCGTTGGGACAGTAGGTGAGCAGTACTTC

clone_size: once
v_call: TRBV19
d_call: NA
j_call: TRBJ2-7
cdr3_length: 14
cdr3_aa: CASRTQWSSYEQYF
cdr3_nt: TGTGCCAGTAGAACGCAGTGGAGCTCCTACGAGCAGTACTTC

clone_size: once
v_call: TRBV6-5
d_call: NA
j_call: TRBJ1-5
cdr3_length: 15
cdr3_aa: CASLIGPTSNQPQHF
cdr3_nt: TGTGCCAGCTTAATTGGTCCTACTAGCAATCAGCCCCAGCATTTT

clone_size: NA
v_call: TRBV7-2
d_call: TRBD1
j_call: TRBJ2-1
cdr3_length: 14
cdr3_aa: CASSPDRGRGEQFF
cdr3_nt: TGTGCCAGCAGCCCGGACAGGGGGCGAGGTGAGCAGTTCTTC

clone_size: NA
v_call: TRBV18
d_call: NA
j_call: TRBJ1-5
cdr3_length: 13
cdr3_aa: CASSPGSNQPQHF
cdr3_nt: TGTGCCAGCTCACCAGGTTCCAATCAGCCCCAGCATTTT

clone_size: NA
v_call: TRBV7-3
d_call: NA
j_call: TRBJ2-7
cdr3_length: 13
cdr3_aa: CASSLTRDGEQYF
cdr3_nt: TGTGCCAGCAGCTTAACCCGGGATGGCGAGCAGTACTTC

clone_size: NA
v_call: TRBV6-5
d_call: TRBD2
j_call: TRBJ2-5
cdr3_length: 15
cdr3_aa: CASSLAPGGKETQYF
cdr3_nt: TGTGCCAGCAGTCTTGCACCCGGGGGGAAAGAGACCCAGTACTTC

clone_size: NA
v_call: TRBV2
d_call: NA
j_call: TRBJ1-3
cdr3_length: 16
cdr3_aa: CASSEGAAGSGNTIYF
cdr3_nt: TGTGCCAGCAGTGAAGGAGCAGCGGGCTCTGGAAACACCATATATTTT

clone_size: NA
v_call: TRBV5-1
d_call: TRBD2
j_call: TRBJ2-1
cdr3_length: 14
cdr3_aa: CASSLAGAYNEQFF
cdr3_nt: TGCGCCAGCAGCTTAGCGGGAGCCTACAATGAGCAGTTCTTC

clone_size: few
v_call: TRBV7-2
d_call: NA
j_call: TRBJ2-7
cdr3_length: 15
cdr3_aa: CASSLAVHTVGEQYF
cdr3_nt: TGTGCCAGCAGCTTAGCCGTCCACACGGTCGGCGAGCAGTACTTC

clone_size: NA
v_call: TRBV5-1
d_call: NA
j_call: TRBJ2-5
cdr3_length: 15
cdr3_aa: CASSLDGRVVETQYF
cdr3_nt: TGCGCCAGCAGCTTGGACGGGAGAGTCGTGGAGACCCAGTACTTC

clone_size: NA
v_call: TRBV19
d_call: NA
j_call: TRBJ1-4
cdr3_length: 15
cdr3_aa: CASSNRPDSGEKLFF
cdr3_nt: TGTGCCAGTAGTAATCGTCCGGACAGCGGTGAAAAACTGTTTTTT

clone_size: NA
v_call: TRBV7-2
d_call: TRBD2
j_call: TRBJ2-1
cdr3_length: 18
cdr3_aa: CASRRPGLAGGPRNEQFF
cdr3_nt: TGTGCCAGCAGGCGACCGGGACTAGCGGGAGGGCCGAGGAATGAGCAGTTCTTC

clone_size: NA
v_call: TRBV9
d_call: TRBD2
j_call: TRBJ2-2
cdr3_length: 16
cdr3_aa: CASSATLAGYTGELFF
cdr3_nt: TGTGCCAGCAGCGCCACCCTAGCGGGATACACCGGGGAGCTGTTTTTT

clone_size: NA
v_call: TRBV11-3
d_call: TRBD1
j_call: TRBJ2-3
cdr3_length: 15
cdr3_aa: CASSSRTGGGDTQYF
cdr3_nt: TGTGCCAGCAGCTCCCGGACAGGGGGAGGAGATACGCAGTATTTT

clone_size: NA
v_call: TRBV11-2
d_call: NA
j_call: TRBJ2-6
cdr3_length: 15
cdr3_aa: CASSLGGTGANVLTF
cdr3_nt: TGTGCCAGCAGCCTGGGGGGAACTGGGGCCAACGTCCTGACTTTC

clone_size: NA
v_call: TRBV11-3
d_call: NA
j_call: TRBJ2-2
cdr3_length: 14
cdr3_aa: CASSLGRATGELFF
cdr3_nt: TGTGCCAGCAGCTTAGGTCGGGCTACCGGGGAGCTGTTTTTT

clone_size: once
v_call: TRBV28
d_call: TRBD1
j_call: TRBJ1-2
cdr3_length: 12
cdr3_aa: CASSQGARGYTF
cdr3_nt: TGTGCCAGCAGTCAGGGGGCACGGGGCTACACCTTC

clone_size: NA
v_call: TRBV6-1
d_call: NA
j_call: TRBJ1-1
cdr3_length: 15
cdr3_aa: CASSTRPPANTEAFF
cdr3_nt: TGTGCCAGCAGTACCCGACCCCCAGCGAACACTGAAGCTTTCTTT

clone_size: few
v_call: TRBV5-4
d_call: TRBD1
j_call: TRBJ2-7
cdr3_length: 15
cdr3_aa: CASSLGGTGGYEQYF
cdr3_nt: TGTGCCAGCAGCTTGGGTGGGACAGGGGGCTACGAGCAGTACTTC